This T cell receptor (beta chain) was captured by sequencing in a study of shared clonotypes between healthy human individuals. About this clone itself: Its antigen remains unidentified.

Findings and limits, study-wide: The genetic and exposure-history diversity represented was limited by few donors.

Here immunoSEQ multiplex PCR was the method, and the copy in TCRdb shows in-frame clones only, minus some. There are 450,000 to 500,000 clones in the sample; 81% occur only once, and roughly 13% lies in the top ten. V shed 6 bases, J shed 0 bases, and the junction held 1 base outside the gene matches. CDR3 size: 14 residues. Germline values: CDR1 LNHDA, CDR2 SQIVND (reference sequence). J is TRBJ1-3 and V is TRBV19, with 8 bases lining up with TRBD1. This TCR was sampled from a middle-aged woman in good health. Some clones in this sample may be carry-over from other donors' samples. Specimen: PBMCs. DNA of the CDR3: TGTGCCAGTAGGGGGACAGGCTCTGGAAACACCATATATTTT. Translation gives CASRGTGSGNTIYF.